This T cell receptor (beta chain) came from a study of blood T cell repertoires in COVID-19. In the study overall: Nucleic acid was either cDNA or gDNA, and it came from T cells, B-cell-depleted T cells, or PBMCs.

During active infection, Seattle patients enrolled and were then monitored through disease. Between the trimmed V and J ends, which lost 3 bases and 4 bases, there was a span of 9 bases. CDR1 GTSNPN and CDR2 SVGIG come from the germline V gene (reference sequence). The CDR3 has 12 amino acids. As handled by the study authors: Estimated nucleated cell counts came from reference gene primer amplification. Repertoires were generated with immunoSEQ multiplex PCR, while TCRdb's copy carries only in-frame clones and drops some. That table furnishes V, J and clone size, whereas the DNA furnished D and trimming. The repertoire holds around 160,000 clones, with just under 90% as singletons. In its sample, this clone was seen once.

The specimen sequenced was peripheral blood. This chain uses TRBV30 with TRBJ1-2; D call uncertain. This clonotype originated in a woman in her 70s with COVID-19, enrolled during active disease. CDR3 DNA sequence: TGTGCCTGGAGCGGTGCACCCTATGGCTACACCTTC. It specifies CAWSGAPYGYTF.